The 24 T cell receptor beta chains given below trace back to one sample, sequenced in a study of brain T cells in children with intractable seizures (dated by TCRdb to about 2021). The method was the immunoSEQ multiplex PCR assay. Not all clones reach the TCRdb copy of this immuneACCESS table, which keeps in-frame sequences only. Checked studies attribute under half of the gap to unresolved V genes and leave the rest unexplained. A total of fewer than 150,000 clones appear in this sample, around 94% of them only once. The leading ten clones occupy 3.8% of the sample. The sample's time point label is to be understood as: resected brain tissue, or blood drawn just prior to surgery. The sample in question was peripheral blood, obtained at surgery. These receptors were taken from a boy less than two years old with hemimegalencephaly and intractable seizures.

This chain uses TRBV12-3 or TRBV12-4 with TRBJ1-5; 9 nucleotides line up with TRBD1. The trim removed 6 bases at V and 7 bases at J, leaving 4 bases unmatched. The CDR3 length is 13 residues. CDR3 nucleotides: TGTGCCAGCAGGGGACAGGGAGGCCAGCCCCAGCATTTT. It translates to CASRGQGGQPQHF.

This chain connects TRBV5-4 to TRBJ2-3; D is possibly TRBD1 (5 bases). Germline CDR1 reads SGHNT; CDR2 reads YYREEE (reference sequence). The CDR3 has 15 residues. V lost 4 bases to trimming and J lost 1 base, with 13 bases between them. The CDR3 sequence is CASSTTFRGTDTQYF. The DNA for the CDR3 is TGTGCCAGCAGCACCACTTTCAGGGGCACAGATACGCAGTATTTT.

The CDR3: CASSWGQGAAGELFF. In DNA, the CDR3 is TGTGCCAGCAGTTGGGGGCAGGGGGCGGCCGGGGAGCTGTTTTTT. The rearrangement joins TRBV27 to TRBJ2-2; 8 positions match TRBD1. Germline V gives CDR1 MNHEY, CDR2 SMNVEV (reference sequence). The junction had 7 bases not matched to a gene; V was cut back by 4 bases and J by 6 bases. This CDR3 spans 15 amino acids.

The chain couples TRBV27 to TRBJ2-7, with D possibly TRBD2 on 5 matching bases. Trimming took 5 bases from V and 2 from J, leaving 19 bases between them. CDR1 is MNHEY, CDR2 SMNVEV, per germline (reference sequence). CDR3 length: 16 residues. CDR3 in amino acids: CASSPISGSGAYEQYF. CDR3 DNA sequence: TGTGCCAGCAGTCCAATCAGCGGCAGTGGGGCCTACGAGCAGTACTTC.

This rearrangement joins TRBV5-1 to TRBJ1-3; D is perhaps TRBD1 (6 bases). This CDR3 has 16 residues. Germline V lookup: CDR1 SGHRS, CDR2 YFSETQ. Trimming cost V 0 bases and J 0 bases, with 10 bases left between them. CDR3 region: CASSLGSGASGNTIYF. The CDR3 DNA reads as TGCGCCAGCAGCTTGGGTTCAGGGGCCTCTGGAAACACCATATATTTT.

The count of this clone is one. J is TRBJ1-5 and V is TRBV19, with no clear D. The CDR3 is 12 residues long. V shed 8 bases and J shed 4 bases, with 9 bases lying between them. CDR1 and CDR2 (germline): LNHDA, SQIVND (reference sequence). CDR3 nucleotides: TGTGCCAGTCAGATACTGAATCAGCCCCAGCATTTT. Its protein product is CASQILNQPQHF.

The chain recombines TRBV5-6 with TRBJ2-5, with 7 positions matching TRBD2. This CDR3 contains 15 residues. The germline gives CDR1 SGHDT, CDR2 YYEEEE. The V and J ends lost 4 bases and 5 bases, in that order; junction bases with no gene match: 11. The CDR3 bases are TGTGCCAGCAGCGCGAGACTAGCTACTGGGGAGACCCAGTACTTC. This codes for CASSARLATGETQYF.

The chain couples TRBV9 to TRBJ1-3; D ambiguous. The CDR3 contains 14 residues. CDR1 is SGDLS and CDR2 is YYNGEE in the germline V gene. V gave up 0 bases and J gave up 0 bases, with 4 bases separating them. This CDR3 reads CASSVVGSGNTIYF. CDR3 DNA sequence: TGTGCCAGCAGCGTAGTGGGCTCTGGAAACACCATATATTTT.

CDR3 sequence reads: CASSQVPSGSYEQYF. As DNA, the CDR3 is TGCGCCAGCAGCCAAGTGCCTAGCGGGAGCTACGAGCAGTACTTC. V and J are TRBV4-1 and TRBJ2-7; 10 positions agree with TRBD2. Germline V gives CDR1 MGHRA, CDR2 YSYEKL. The V and J ends lost 1 base and 3 bases, in that order; junction bases with no gene match: 3. The CDR3 runs to 15 residues.

V is TRBV27 and J is TRBJ2-7; 9 bases are shared with TRBD1. J gave up 3 bases and V 9 bases, and 12 bases lay outside the gene matches. The CDR3 sequence is 15 residues long. Germline CDR1 reads MNHEY; CDR2 reads SMNVEV (reference sequence). CDR3 protein: CASRLTGGDYYEQYF. For the CDR3, the DNA is TGTGCCAGTCGACTCACAGGGGGCGACTACTACGAGCAGTACTTC.

The J gene is TRBJ2-5, the V gene TRBV11-2; 14 positions agree with TRBD2. V was clipped by 1 base and J by 5 bases; unmatched bases: 12. This CDR3 comprises 19 residues. Germline V gives CDR1 SGHAT, CDR2 FQNNGV. In nucleotides, the CDR3 is TGTGCCAGCAGCTTAGCTCCCGCGACTAGCGGGAGGGGCTTGGAGACCCAGTACTTC. Translation: CASSLAPATSGRGLETQYF.

The V and J genes are TRBV7-9 and TRBJ1-4, with 7 nucleotides matching TRBD1. The CDR3 contains 15 residues. Unmatched junction bases numbered 5, after V lost 1 base and J lost 6 bases. Germline values: CDR1 SEHNR, CDR2 FQNEAQ (reference sequence). Here the CDR3 DNA reads TGTGCCAGCAGCTTAGGGGACAGAGGGGATGAAAAACTGTTTTTT. Its protein product is CASSLGDRGDEKLFF.

The chain employs TRBV2 and TRBJ2-1; D call uncertain. The V gene lost 6 bases and the J gene lost 2 bases, with 11 bases spanning the gap. This CDR3 is built from 14 residues. Germline values: CDR1 SNHLY, CDR2 FYNNEI. CDR3 coding DNA: TGTGCCAGCAGCCCCCAGCTAACCTACAATGAGCAGTTCTTC. It encodes CASSPQLTYNEQFF.

V and J are TRBV7-3 and TRBJ2-1; 8 positions match TRBD2. Per germline, CDR1 SGHTA and CDR2 FQGTGA. Trimming cost V 4 bases and J 5 bases; bases outside gene matches: 13. CDR3 length: 17 amino acids. CDR3 protein: CASSSKAGTRLHNEQFF. DNA of the CDR3: TGTGCCAGCAGCTCCAAAGCGGGGACTAGGTTACACAATGAGCAGTTCTTC.

This rearrangement joins TRBV24-1 to TRBJ1-1, with unresolved D. This CDR3 region has 13 residues. Germline V gene sequence: CDR1 KGHDR, CDR2 SFDVKD. Trimming stripped 6 bases from V and 1 base from J, with 8 bases between. For the CDR3, the DNA is TGTGCCACCAGTCTGCCAGGGAACACTGAAGCTTTCTTT. It encodes CATSLPGNTEAFF.

The chain uses TRBV4-1 and TRBJ1-5; no firm D call. The germline V gene has CDR1 MGHRA and CDR2 YSYEKL. CDR3 length: 12 amino acids. V lost 3 bases and J 2 bases, leaving 2 bases between the germline ends. CDR3 protein: CASSQGNQPQHF. The CDR3 region has the DNA TGCGCCAGCAGCCAGGGCAATCAGCCCCAGCATTTT.

CDR3 amino acids: CASSFRGFAGELFF. CDR3 DNA: TGTGCCAGCAGCTTCCGGGGTTTCGCCGGGGAGCTGTTTTTT. The gene calls are TRBV7-9 and TRBJ2-2; a possible D gene is TRBD2 (5 bases). Trimming pared 3 bases from V and 6 bases from J, leaving 11 bases between. CDR1 and CDR2 (germline): SEHNR, FQNEAQ (reference sequence). This CDR3 region has 14 residues.

The chain has TRBV19 and TRBJ2-3; no clear D gene. This CDR3 has 11 residues. The germline CDR1 and CDR2 sequences are LNHDA and SQIVND (reference sequence). The ends were cut back, 2 bases at V and 8 bases at J, with 5 bases in the middle. The CDR3 coding sequence is TGTGCCAGTAGTATAAAGCGTACGCAGTATTTT. Amino acid sequence: CASSIKRTQYF.

The genes are TRBV10-3 and TRBJ1-2; D is unclear. Trimming took off 8 bases at V and 8 bases at J, with 12 bases between the two ends. This CDR3 spans 11 amino acids. From germline, CDR1 is ENHRY and CDR2 SYGVKD. In nucleotides, the CDR3 is TGTGCCATCGGACTAGATGGGGGCTACACCTTC. Protein: CAIGLDGGYTF.

The V call is TRBV3-1 (or the pseudogene TRBV3-2), the J call TRBJ2-5; D possibly matches TRBD1 or TRBD2 (7 bases each). This CDR3 has 16 residues. Germline V gives CDR1 LGHDT, CDR2 YNNKEL (reference sequence). Deletions cut 0 bases from V and 5 bases from J, with 16 bases between. The DNA of the CDR3 is TGTGCCAGCAGCCAAGAGTGGGCAGGGGGAGGGGAGACCCAGTACTTC. Its translation: CASSQEWAGGGETQYF.

J is TRBJ2-2 and V is TRBV5-4; TRBD2 agrees at 11 bases. The CDR3 has 16 residues. Trimming at V came to 5 bases and at J to 6 bases, leaving 9 bases not matched to a gene. Germline CDR1 SGHNT, CDR2 YYREEE (reference sequence). The CDR3 region is CASSALAGVGAGELFF. The CDR3 DNA reads as TGTGCCAGCAGTGCACTAGCGGGAGTAGGGGCCGGGGAGCTGTTTTTT.

The chain is built from TRBV5-4 and TRBJ2-1; D unresolved. Trimming stripped 4 bases from V and 4 bases from J, with 9 bases between. Germline CDR1 and CDR2: SGHNT and YYREEE (reference sequence). There are 13 residues in the CDR3. The DNA of the CDR3 is TGTGCCAGCAGCCCAAGCCGATACAATGAGCAGTTCTTC. Amino acids: CASSPSRYNEQFF.

The V call is TRBV7-9, the J call TRBJ1-1, with D maybe TRBD1 (6 bases). This CDR3 is 16 amino acids long. In germline, CDR1 is SEHNR, CDR2 FQNEAQ (reference sequence). Trimming pared 4 bases from V and 1 base from J, leaving 16 bases between. The CDR3 loop is CASSSPLTGRNTEAFF. CDR3 DNA sequence: TGTGCCAGCAGCTCCCCCCTTACAGGGAGGAACACTGAAGCTTTCTTT.

J is TRBJ2-5 and V is TRBV7-8; D ambiguous. V lost 5 bases and J lost 2, with 12 bases in between. The germline V gene encodes CDR1 SGHVS and CDR2 FQNEAQ. The CDR3 spans 14 residues. The CDR3 nucleotides are TGTGCCAGCAGCCGTTCACTATCTCAAGAGACCCAGTACTTC. Translation: CASSRSLSQETQYF.